This note documents a single TCR beta chain sequence. The data originate from a study of blood T cell repertoires in COVID-19. Study-wide background: From the United States, Italy and Spain came samples of acute and convalescent COVID-19. Nucleic acid was either cDNA or gDNA, and it came from T cells, B-cell-depleted T cells, or PBMCs.

Original methodology: Nucleated cell counts were estimated from reference gene primer amplification. Clones were read by immunoSEQ multiplex PCR, and TCRdb kept only the in-frame ones, dropping some. The V and J calls and clone size were taken over from that table, and D and trimming were inferred from the DNA. Among approximately 25,000 clones listed, over 55% were seen once. V trimming: 5 bases; J trimming: 1 base; junction bases outside the gene matches: 11. The CDR3 contains 16 residues. Germline V gene sequence: CDR1 SGHRS, CDR2 YFSETQ. The sequenced sample was peripheral blood. The V gene is TRBV5-1, the J gene TRBJ1-1, with TRBD1 matching 7 bases. The sequence came from a woman aged 80 or older with acute or convalescent COVID-19. CDR3 loop: CASRPTPYRGNTEAFF. The DNA for the CDR3 is TGCGCCAGCAGACCAACGCCTTACAGGGGGAACACTGAAGCTTTCTTT.